Listed below are T cell receptor beta chains from one sample, sequenced in a study of T cells expressing NK-cell markers. Reanalyzing the 5' RACE reads, TCRdb keeps one entry per CDR3 protein, without DNA. The table lists about 140,000 distinct CDR3 sequences. The sequencing sample was made of blood T cells: a sorted CD56 or NKG2C T cell subset, CD4+ or CD8+ T cells, or bulk PBMC T cells (not recorded which). These TCRs come from a man in his late teens or twenties in good health. CDR3s include the opening cysteine and the closing phenylalanine or tryptophan. The order of the fields is J gene, V gene, CDR3 protein.

j_call: TRBJ2-1; v_call: TRBV27; cdr3_aa: CASNLGVAGVGEQFF
j_call: TRBJ2-1; v_call: TRBV19; cdr3_aa: CASSRALAGGRSSYNEQFF
j_call: TRBJ2-1; v_call: TRBV19; cdr3_aa: CASSMRGHNEQFF
j_call: TRBJ2-1; v_call: TRBV10-3; cdr3_aa: CAREASGRPYNEQFF
j_call: TRBJ2-1; v_call: TRBV19; cdr3_aa: CASSPPTGVYEQFF
j_call: TRBJ2-1; v_call: TRBV29-1; cdr3_aa: CSADKLEDNEQFF
j_call: TRBJ1-5; v_call: TRBV5-1; cdr3_aa: CASSKSYRGHSNQPQHF
j_call: TRBJ2-3; v_call: TRBV20-1; cdr3_aa: CSAKPGLAGVADTQYF
j_call: TRBJ2-1; v_call: TRBV2; cdr3_aa: CASSEGTGGENEQFF
j_call: TRBJ2-2; v_call: TRBV11-2; cdr3_aa: CASSLTTSGSNTGELFF
j_call: TRBJ2-5; v_call: TRBV12-3/TRBV12-4; cdr3_aa: CASSLRGRSETASVQETQYF
j_call: TRBJ1-2; v_call: TRBV5-1; cdr3_aa: CASSYPTGQGDYGYTF
j_call: TRBJ2-1; v_call: TRBV18; cdr3_aa: CASSPPGLAGNNEQFF
j_call: TRBJ1-5; v_call: TRBV4-3; cdr3_aa: CASSQDYRLAQPQHF
j_call: TRBJ1-2; v_call: TRBV24-1; cdr3_aa: CATSTGTGYGYTF
j_call: TRBJ1-1; v_call: TRBV19; cdr3_aa: CASSTTRELNTEAFF
j_call: TRBJ2-7; v_call: TRBV28; cdr3_aa: CASSSGRGRTYEQYF
j_call: TRBJ2-5; v_call: TRBV20-1; cdr3_aa: CSATGGEFGETQYF
j_call: TRBJ2-1; v_call: TRBV24-1; cdr3_aa: CATSDLPSWNEQFF
j_call: TRBJ2-1; v_call: TRBV5-1; cdr3_aa: CASTSGTSNEQFF
j_call: TRBJ2-7; v_call: TRBV7-8; cdr3_aa: CASSYSLAPSYEQYF
j_call: TRBJ2-1; v_call: TRBV20-1; cdr3_aa: CSATDDGTSGSYNEQFF
j_call: TRBJ2-2; v_call: TRBV5-5; cdr3_aa: CASSPEGRTGNTGELFF
j_call: TRBJ1-2; v_call: TRBV7-9; cdr3_aa: CATTGTGSIGYTF
j_call: TRBJ2-1; v_call: TRBV14; cdr3_aa: CASSQGAGTSEYEQFF
j_call: TRBJ2-1; v_call: TRBV27; cdr3_aa: CASTWGAGGYNEQFF
j_call: TRBJ2-3; v_call: TRBV9; cdr3_aa: CASSVWDSTSTDTQYF
j_call: TRBJ2-7; v_call: TRBV12-3/TRBV12-4; cdr3_aa: CASSFGTTEQYF
j_call: TRBJ2-1; v_call: TRBV5-4; cdr3_aa: CASSWTSGSPVGIYNEQFF
j_call: TRBJ2-3; v_call: TRBV7-9; cdr3_aa: CASLGSTDTQYF
j_call: TRBJ2-1; v_call: TRBV4-1; cdr3_aa: CASSHGSAGFGEQFF
j_call: TRBJ1-5; v_call: TRBV7-9; cdr3_aa: CASRRDNQPQHF
j_call: TRBJ1-2; v_call: TRBV12-3/TRBV12-4; cdr3_aa: CASSLAGTAYGYTF
j_call: TRBJ2-1; v_call: TRBV6-2/TRBV6-3; cdr3_aa: CASSYSNEQFF
j_call: TRBJ2-3; v_call: TRBV4-1; cdr3_aa: CASSYSGRRDTQYF
j_call: TRBJ2-3; v_call: TRBV6-1; cdr3_aa: CASSQQDTQYF
j_call: TRBJ2-1; v_call: TRBV24-1; cdr3_aa: CATSGREDTYNEQFF
j_call: TRBJ2-1; v_call: TRBV7-6; cdr3_aa: CASSLGTTYNEQFF
j_call: TRBJ1-1; v_call: TRBV11-3; cdr3_aa: CASTQGARAFF
j_call: TRBJ1-2; v_call: TRBV27; cdr3_aa: CASSPTGLRGDYGYTF
j_call: TRBJ1-5; v_call: TRBV27; cdr3_aa: CASSRTGTGGNQPQHF
j_call: TRBJ1-1; v_call: TRBV29-1; cdr3_aa: CSAAGTGTKGNTEAFF
j_call: TRBJ2-5; v_call: TRBV12-3/TRBV12-4; cdr3_aa: CASTLAGGGETQYF
j_call: TRBJ2-5; v_call: TRBV6-5; cdr3_aa: CASSYEDSQYF
j_call: TRBJ2-2; v_call: TRBV7-9; cdr3_aa: CASSLATGLTGELFF
j_call: TRBJ2-2; v_call: TRBV6-1; cdr3_aa: CASSMTDFTMNTGELFF
j_call: TRBJ1-5; v_call: TRBV19; cdr3_aa: CASSPAWAGTRNQPQHF
j_call: TRBJ2-1; v_call: TRBV7-9; cdr3_aa: CASSPGLAGSSYNEQFF
j_call: TRBJ2-2; v_call: TRBV6-2/TRBV6-3; cdr3_aa: CASRLLKGNTGELFF
j_call: TRBJ2-1; v_call: TRBV7-9; cdr3_aa: CASSEQASGRAYDEQFF
j_call: TRBJ1-1; v_call: TRBV6-1; cdr3_aa: CASSTTGPVGEAFF
j_call: TRBJ2-3; v_call: TRBV11-2; cdr3_aa: CASSPGDYTSTDTQYF
j_call: TRBJ1-2; v_call: TRBV29-1; cdr3_aa: CSVVFPSAPGYTF
j_call: TRBJ2-7; v_call: TRBV20-1; cdr3_aa: CSARVPSANSYEQYF
j_call: TRBJ1-2; v_call: TRBV7-9; cdr3_aa: CASSFKGAGYTF